The T cell receptor beta chain under discussion was sequenced for a study of cytomegalovirus exposure and HLA in healthy donors. Study outcomes and limitations: A later analysis reportedly found that, within productive TCRs, an Asian-associated ancestry cluster had fewer N-insertions than the mean observed across the roughly 700 donors. TCR beta V- and J-gene trimming, according to a later analysis, was linked to a missense DCLRE1C variant. Accurate prediction of HLA-A and HLA-B alleles (for most subjects) was reportedly achieved from TCR beta sequences. In the analysis, some V segments, TRBV6-2 and TRBV6-3 included, were excluded as indistinguishable.

Primers: 60 Vbeta forward and 13 Jbeta reverse. The assay was immunoSEQ multiplex PCR, and TCRdb's table has in-frame clones only and misses some. This sample carries 150,000 to 200,000 clones, roughly 84% of them seen once, and the ten largest clones take approximately 1.4%. The CDR3 covers 16 residues. V shed 6 bases, J shed 3 bases, and the junction held 13 bases outside the gene matches. From germline, CDR1 is MDHEN and CDR2 SYDVKM. This clone showed up just a few times. Antigen specificity is unknown. Sequenced input: PBMCs. This clonotype was obtained from a woman aged 18-29 years in good health and CMV-seronegative. The chain joins TRBV28 to TRBJ1-1; 7 nucleotides line up with TRBD1. DNA of the CDR3: TGTGCCAGCAGCCCGGGACAGCAATCTTGGGACACTGAAGCTTTCTTT. Amino acids: CASSPGQQSWDTEAFF. The whole variable domain, remainder taken from reference TRBV28 and TRBJ1-1, is DVKVTQSSRYLVKRTGEKVFLECVQDMDHENMFWYRQDPGLGLRLIYFSYDVKMKEKGDIPEGYSVSREKKERFSLILESASTNQTSMYLCASSPGQQSWDTEAFFGQGTRLTVV.